This T cell receptor (beta chain) stems from a study of preoperative IRX-2 immunotherapy in early breast cancer. The method was immunoSEQ multiplex PCR; TCRdb's version includes in-frame clones alone and lacks a portion of them. The repertoire holds tens of thousands of clones, with around four fifths as singletons. The sample's treatment: preoperative locoregional IRX-2 cytokine immunotherapy. Patients received preoperative, locoregional IRX-2 cytokine immunotherapy in a phase Ib study. The CDR3 covers 15 residues. This receptor was obtained from a human donor with breast cancer. The sample here was lymph node tissue, taken after IRX-2 immunotherapy. The chain uses TRBV22-1 and TRBJ2-7; the D segment call TRBD2 is taken from the table without a DNA check. TRBV22-1 is a listed pseudogene. This chain's CDR3 is CVSSYSLGLRYEQYF. CDR3 bases: TGTGTCAGCAGTTACTCCTTGGGACTTCGCTACGAGCAGTACTTC.